Shown below are 17 T cell receptor beta chains from a single sample sequenced in a study of blood T cell repertoires in COVID-19. Profiled with immunoSEQ multiplex PCR; TCRdb holds only in-frame clones, not every one. Of 310,000 or so clones listed, over 75% were seen once; the top ten hold 4%. The sequenced sample was peripheral blood. Every receptor here comes from a woman in her forties or fifties with active or convalescent COVID-19.

The rearrangement uses TRBV7-2 and TRBJ2-7; 7 nucleotides match TRBD2. The CDR3 is 15 residues long. Germline loops: CDR1 SGHTA, CDR2 FQGNSA. V lost 1 base, J lost 0 bases, and 3 bases stayed unmatched. As DNA, the CDR3 is TGTGCCAGCAGCTTAGGGGGGGGAGGCTCCTACGAGCAGTACTTC. It codes for CASSLGGGGSYEQYF. The full variable domain, completed using reference TRBV7-2 and TRBJ2-7, is GAGVSQSPSNKVTEKGKDVELRCDPISGHTALYWYRQSLGQGLEFLIYFQGNSAPDKSGLPSDRFSAERTGGSVSTLTIQRTQQEDSAVYLCASSLGGGGSYEQYFGPGTRLTVT.

This rearrangement joins TRBV5-5 to TRBJ1-2; the D is unclear. The CDR3 extends over 15 amino acids. V was pared by 1 base and J by 2 bases, with 12 bases between. Looked up from germline, CDR1 is SGHKS and CDR2 is YYEKEE (reference sequence). CDR3 sequence (DNA): TGTGCCAGCAGCTTGAGTGCGGGGATCAACTATGGCTACACCTTC. Protein sequence: CASSLSAGINYGYTF.

The chain uses TRBV3-1 (or the pseudogene TRBV3-2) and TRBJ1-5, with D hard to call. V was trimmed by 4 bases and J by 6 bases, leaving 16 bases between them. The germline V gene encodes CDR1 LGHDT and CDR2 YNNKEL (reference sequence). The CDR3 is made up of 15 amino acids. The CDR3 DNA sequence: TGTGCCAGCAGCCCAAGAGGAGCATTGCGTCAGCCCCAGCATTTT. It encodes CASSPRGALRQPQHF.

This rearrangement joins TRBV6-5 to TRBJ1-1, with no clear D. The CDR3 loop spans 15 amino acids. V dropped 2 bases and J dropped 3 bases, with 13 bases sitting between them. Germline values: CDR1 MNHEY, CDR2 SVGAGI. This CDR3 is CASSYLGSGDTEAFF. CDR3 in DNA: TGTGCCAGCAGTTACCTCGGGTCCGGGGACACTGAAGCTTTCTTT.

This chain joins TRBV9 and TRBJ2-3; 7 bases line up with TRBD2. The CDR3 runs 16 residues. Trimming removed 0 bases from V and 4 bases from J; junction bases left unmatched: 8. Germline V gene sequence: CDR1 SGDLS, CDR2 YYNGEE. The DNA for the CDR3 is TGTGCCAGCAGCGTAGCGGGGGGACTGGTGCCAGATACGCAGTATTTT. Encoded protein: CASSVAGGLVPDTQYF.

The rearrangement links TRBV5-1 to TRBJ1-1; a possible D gene is TRBD1 (6 bases). This CDR3 region has 17 residues. Trimming left V 3 bases short and J 7 bases short, with 25 bases between. CDR1 is SGHRS and CDR2 is YFSETQ in the germline V gene. This CDR3 is CASSSGQPGMSRIEAFF. CDR3 nucleotides: TGCGCCAGCAGCTCAGGACAGCCGGGTATGAGTAGGATTGAAGCTTTCTTT.

The chain recombines TRBV9 with TRBJ1-2; maybe TRBD1 (6 bases). The germline V gene has CDR1 SGDLS and CDR2 YYNGEE. The CDR3 is 13 amino acids. V was pared by 4 bases and J by 7 bases, with 14 bases between. DNA for the CDR3: TGTGCCAGCAGCACGGGGGGGGCTGGTGGCTACACCTTC. It yields the protein CASSTGGAGGYTF.

The chain employs TRBV2 and TRBJ2-5; 14 nucleotides align to TRBD2. V was clipped by 4 bases and J by 0 bases; unmatched bases: 1. Looked up from germline, CDR1 is SNHLY and CDR2 is FYNNEI. The CDR3 runs to 16 residues. CDR3 protein: CASSGLAGGNQETQYF. The CDR3 DNA sequence: TGTGCCAGCAGTGGACTAGCGGGGGGGAACCAAGAGACCCAGTACTTC.

This clone came up a few times. The chain couples TRBV11-3 to TRBJ2-1; the match to TRBD2 covers 10 bases. The V gene end was trimmed by 0 bases and the J gene end by 10 bases; junction bases not matched to a gene: 12. The germline V gene has CDR1 SGHNT and CDR2 YENEEA. CDR3 length: 17 residues. CDR3 coding DNA: TGTGCCAGCAGCTTAGACCCCGGACTAGCGGACCCCATGGAGCAGTTCTTC. It is translated as CASSLDPGLADPMEQFF.

The J gene is TRBJ2-7, the V gene TRBV5-4; 9 nucleotides agree with TRBD2. V was clipped by 1 base and J by 5 bases; unmatched bases: 10. Germline V lookup: CDR1 SGHNT, CDR2 YYREEE (reference sequence). CDR3 length equals 16 residues. In DNA, the CDR3 is TGTGCCAGCAGCTTGATGATTAGCGGGAGTGCCAACGAGCAGTACTTC. This codes for CASSLMISGSANEQYF.

This chain uses TRBV19 with TRBJ2-1; 10 bases match TRBD2. This CDR3 contains 15 residues. Unmatched junction bases numbered 11, after V lost 5 bases and J lost 10 bases. The germline V gene has CDR1 LNHDA and CDR2 SQIVND (reference sequence). The DNA of the CDR3 is TGTGCCAGTAGTCCCGGGCTAGCGGGAGTTAACGAGCAGTTCTTC. Protein sequence: CASSPGLAGVNEQFF.

The rearrangement links TRBV30 to TRBJ2-5; D gene uncertain. Trimming removed 3 bases at V and 5 bases at J, with 7 bases between. This CDR3 has 11 residues. The germline CDR1 and CDR2 sequences are GTSNPN and SVGIG (reference sequence). CDR3: CAWRLEETQYF. The CDR3 nucleotides are TGTGCCTGGAGACTGGAGGAGACCCAGTACTTC.

This chain uses TRBV19 with TRBJ1-6; D uncertain. Germline V gives CDR1 LNHDA, CDR2 SQIVND (reference sequence). The germline V and J ends were trimmed by 5 bases and 2 bases, with 13 bases remaining between them. The CDR3 is made up of 16 amino acids. CDR3: CASSPPAGTYNSPLHF. DNA for the CDR3: TGTGCCAGTAGTCCCCCCGCGGGAACCTATAATTCACCCCTCCACTTT.

V usage is TRBV7-9 and J usage is TRBJ1-1, with TRBD1 matching over 12 bases. V lost 5 bases, J lost 5 bases, and 12 bases stayed unmatched. This CDR3 contains 17 residues. Germline V gene data show CDR1 as SEHNR and CDR2 as FQNEAQ (reference sequence). The CDR3 nucleotides are TGTGCCAGCAGCCTTCCTGGGACAGGGGGCCGTAGGACTGAAGCTTTCTTT. Amino acids: CASSLPGTGGRRTEAFF.

With respect to this clone: At one boundary the junction diverges from the germline segment, which might be a read error. V is TRBV7-7 and J is TRBJ2-2, with 9 bases fitting TRBD2. The CDR3 is made up of 17 amino acids. Germline values: CDR1 SSHAT, CDR2 FNYEAQ (reference sequence). DNA for the CDR3: TGTGCTAGCAGCCTGGGCGGGGGGGTCGCGAACACCGGGGAGCTGTTTTTT. This gives the protein CASSLGGGVANTGELFF.

This chain links TRBV30 with TRBJ1-1; D is ambiguous. Trimming took 4 bases from V and 1 from J, leaving 10 bases between them. Germline assignment: CDR1 GTSNPN and CDR2 SVGIG (reference sequence). This CDR3 comprises 13 residues. The CDR3 DNA sequence: TGTGCCTGGAAGATGGGCCCGAACACTGAAGCTTTCTTT. Amino acid sequence: CAWKMGPNTEAFF.

This chain joins TRBV12-5 and TRBJ2-3; no definite D call. CDR1 and CDR2 from the germline V gene are LGHNT and FRNRAP. V gave up 4 bases and J gave up 2 bases, with 10 bases separating them. The CDR3 spans 14 residues. The CDR3 sequence is CASGSPPYTDTQYF. In DNA, the CDR3 is TGTGCTAGTGGTTCCCCTCCGTACACAGATACGCAGTATTTT.